These 22 T cell receptor beta chains originate from one sample sequenced in a study of T cells after yellow fever vaccination. TCRdb passed the 5' RACE reads through MiXCR, listing each CDR3 protein once. The sample includes some 560,000 distinct CDR3 sequences, less than 20% of them seen just once. The specimen comprised PBMCs, sampled 15 days after the yellow fever booster vaccination. The receptors shown here come from a man younger than 40 who received the YFV17D yellow fever vaccine.

This clonotype has just a few counts. V usage is TRBV9 and J usage is TRBJ2-3; the D gene is possibly TRBD1 (5 bases). V was trimmed by 2 bases and J by 4 bases, leaving 11 bases between them. This CDR3 spans 14 amino acids. Germline V CDR1 and CDR2: SGDLS, YYNGEE. This chain's CDR3 is CASSVSAGPDTQYF. The CDR3 region has the DNA TGTGCCAGCAGCGTCAGCGCAGGGCCAGATACGCAGTATTTT.

The chain carries TRBV30 and TRBJ2-1; TRBD1 aligns across 9 bases. Germline V gene data show CDR1 as GTSNPN and CDR2 as SVGIG (reference sequence). The V gene end was trimmed by 5 bases and the J gene end by 2 bases; junction bases not matched to a gene: 10. The CDR3 loop spans 16 amino acids. The CDR3 bases are TGTGCCTGGGCCGGAGGGACAGGGTGGACCTACAATGAGCAGTTCTTC. Its translation is CAWAGGTGWTYNEQFF.

As for this clonotype: This clone may be a read error of a much larger clone one base away. V is TRBV7-2 and J is TRBJ2-1; weak D call: TRBD1 (6 bases). CDR1 is SGHTA and CDR2 is FQGNSA in the germline V gene. The length of the CDR3 is 16 residues. The CDR3 loop is CATDDPGAQAYNEPFF. The CDR3, as DNA: TGTGCCACCGACGATCCAGGGGCGCAAGCCTACAATGAGCCGTTCTTC.

In its sample, this clonotype was seen a few times. This chain joins TRBV13 and TRBJ2-1, with 7 bases matching TRBD2. Germline V gene data show CDR1 as PRHDT and CDR2 as FYEKMQ (reference sequence). Trimming removed 1 base from V and 9 bases from J; junction bases left unmatched: 6. The CDR3 is made up of 14 amino acids. CDR3: CASSLERAGAEQFF. The CDR3 DNA follows: TGTGCCAGCAGCTTAGAACGGGCGGGAGCTGAGCAGTTCTTC.

This chain links TRBV20-1 with TRBJ2-1, with 11 bases matching TRBD2. Germline CDR1 and CDR2: DFQATT and SNEGSKA (reference sequence). V lost 3 bases, J lost 6 bases, and 7 bases stayed unmatched. This CDR3 spans 15 amino acids. CDR3 loop: CSARAGTSGFNEQFF. CDR3 sequence (DNA): TGCAGTGCTAGGGCCGGGACTAGCGGCTTCAATGAGCAGTTCTTC.

The chain uses TRBV7-2 and TRBJ2-7; no clear D gene. V dropped 2 bases and J dropped 7 bases, with 12 bases sitting between them. The CDR3 covers 13 residues. Per germline, CDR1 SGHTA and CDR2 FQGNSA. The CDR3, as DNA: TGTGCCAGCAGCTTATTGCCCGCGAGGGAGCAGTACTTC. Its protein product is CASSLLPAREQYF.

The chain couples TRBV10-2 to TRBJ2-7; 11 bases line up with TRBD2. V trimming: 4 bases; J trimming: 2 bases; junction bases outside the gene matches: 4. CDR3 length: 15 residues. CDR1 is WSHSY, CDR2 SAAADI, per germline. Here the CDR3 DNA reads TGCGCCAGCAGTGCTTCTAGCGGGGGGACCTACGAGCAGTACTTC. This sequence encodes CASSASSGGTYEQYF.

This sequence joins TRBV12-3 or TRBV12-4 and TRBJ2-1; 9 positions agree with TRBD2. CDR3 length: 17 amino acids. The ends lost 4 bases at V and 8 bases at J; junction bases unmatched: 15. DNA of the CDR3: TGTGCCAGCAGTTCCATTTCTATTAGCGGGAGAGCATATGAGCAGTTCTTC. As protein: CASSSISISGRAYEQFF.

The J gene is TRBJ2-7, the V gene TRBV7-3; 9 bases fit TRBD2. The V gene's germline CDR1 is SGHTA and CDR2 FQGTGA. The CDR3 consists of 15 residues. V dropped 3 bases and J dropped 4; count of bases not matched to a gene: 7. The CDR3 nucleotides read TGTGCCAGCAGCTTTGGCTCTAGCGGGAATTACGAGCAGTACTTC. Amino acid sequence: CASSFGSSGNYEQYF.

V is TRBV20-1 and J is TRBJ2-1, with a possible D match to TRBD2 (6 bases). This CDR3 comprises 15 residues. V dropped 4 bases and J dropped 0 bases, with 13 bases sitting between them. CDR1 and CDR2 from the germline V gene are DFQATT and SNEGSKA (reference sequence). CDR3 in amino acids: CSAKLLGSSYNEQFF. Written as DNA, the CDR3 is TGCAGTGCTAAGCTCCTCGGGAGCTCCTACAATGAGCAGTTCTTC.

This CDR3 reads CASTDTITSTEAFF. CDR3 DNA sequence: TGTGCCAGCACTGACACGATTACTTCCACTGAAGCTTTCTTT. The rearrangement joins TRBV6-2 or TRBV6-3 to TRBJ1-1, with unresolved D. Trimming took off 7 bases at V and 4 bases at J, with 16 bases between the two ends. The CDR3 extends over 14 amino acids. CDR1 and CDR2 from the germline V gene are MNHEY and SVGEGT.

The chain links TRBV6-5 to TRBJ2-1; D is possibly TRBD1 or TRBD2 (5 bases each). Germline-derived CDR1 and CDR2 are MNHEY and SVGAGI. Trimming took 0 bases from V and 7 from J, leaving 13 bases between them. The CDR3 contains 15 residues. CDR3 loop: CASSYSGAGTNEQFF. Here the CDR3 DNA reads TGTGCCAGCAGTTACTCCGGGGCAGGGACGAATGAGCAGTTCTTC.

Concerning this clonotype itself: The junction shows a germline mismatch at one end, possibly a read error. The V gene is TRBV12-3 or TRBV12-4, the J gene TRBJ2-1; tentatively, D is TRBD1 or TRBD2 (5 bases each). This CDR3 region has 13 residues. This CDR3 is CASYRLDYNGQFF. In DNA, the CDR3 is TGTGCCAGCTACAGGCTAGACTACAATGGGCAGTTCTTC.

This clonotype was observed a few times. CDR3 DNA sequence: TGTGCCAGCAGCTTAGGGAGAAGCGGGGGCTACAATGAGCAGTTCTTC. This translates into CASSLGRSGGYNEQFF. This rearrangement joins TRBV11-3 to TRBJ2-1; TRBD2 matches 8 bases. Germline CDR1 is SGHNT and CDR2 is YENEEA. The CDR3 is 16 amino acids. Losses at the gene ends were 1 base for V and 3 bases for J; bases not matched to a gene: 5.

The table lists this clonotype with a few counts. At one end the junction does not follow the germline gene, possibly because of a read error. The chain recombines TRBV7-6 with TRBJ2-3, with D possibly TRBD1 on 5 matching bases. CDR1 is SGHVS, CDR2 FNYEAQ, per germline. CDR3 size: 13 residues. CDR3 DNA sequence: TGTGCCAGCAGCTTAGCCTTGGGGCCCGACATAGATTTT. Its protein is CASSLALGPDIDF. The whole variable domain, remainder taken from reference TRBV7-6 and TRBJ2-3, is GAGVSQSPRYKVTKRGQDVALRCDPISGHVSLYWYRQALGQGPEFLTYFNYEAQQDKSGLPNDRFSAERPEGSISTLTIQRTEQRDSAMYRCASSLALGPDIDFGPGTRLTVL.

The chain has TRBV4-3 and TRBJ2-3, with 7 bases that match TRBD2. Looked up from germline, CDR1 is LGHNA and CDR2 is YSLEER. With 1 base clipped from V and 5 bases from J, the junction kept 6 bases outside the gene matches. The CDR3 has 15 residues. The CDR3 bases are TGCGCCAGCAGCCAAGCTTTGGGGGGGGGAGATACGCAGTATTTT. Protein product: CASSQALGGGDTQYF.

The rearrangement joins TRBV11-2 to TRBJ1-5; TRBD1 matches at 7 bases. Germline assignment: CDR1 SGHAT and CDR2 FQNNGV. The CDR3 extends over 17 amino acids. With 0 bases clipped from V and 0 bases from J, the junction kept 5 bases outside the gene matches. The CDR3 loop reads CASSLDGTAYSNQPQHF. In nucleotides, the CDR3 is TGTGCCAGCAGCTTAGACGGGACAGCTTATAGCAATCAGCCCCAGCATTTT. Full variable domain (rest looked up from reference TRBV11-2 and TRBJ1-5): EAGVAQSPRYKIIEKRQSVAFWCNPISGHATLYWYQQILGQGPKLLIQFQNNGVVDDSQLPKDRFSAERLKGVDSTLKIQPAKLEDSAVYLCASSLDGTAYSNQPQHFGDGTRLSIL.

This clonotype has more than one count but fewer than ten. This chain joins TRBV7-8 and TRBJ2-1, with 8 bases identical to TRBD1. The CDR3 totals 15 residues. Germline CDR1 reads SGHVS; CDR2 reads FQNEAQ. The V segment lost 10 bases and the J segment 7 bases; nucleotides outside the gene matches: 15. The CDR3 sequence is CATQPGQVGNNEQFF. The DNA of the CDR3 is TGTGCCACTCAGCCGGGACAGGTGGGGAATAATGAGCAGTTCTTC. Drawing the rest from reference TRBV7-8 and TRBJ2-1, the complete variable domain is GAGVSQSPRYKVAKRGQDVALRCDPISGHVSLFWYQQALGQGPEFLTYFQNEAQLDKSGLPSDRFFAERPEGSVSTLKIQRTQQEDSAVYLCATQPGQVGNNEQFFGPGTRLTVL.

The chain uses TRBV11-2 and TRBJ2-7, with 8 bases that match TRBD1. Germline V lookup: CDR1 SGHAT, CDR2 FQNNGV. CDR3 length equals 17 residues. V was clipped by 1 base and J by 3 bases; unmatched bases: 11. CDR3 in amino acids: CASSLGSWTGSLYEQYF. DNA of the CDR3: TGTGCCAGCAGCTTAGGTTCATGGACAGGGAGTCTCTACGAGCAGTACTTC. Based on the CDR3 plus reference TRBV11-2 and TRBJ2-7, the full variable domain is EAGVAQSPRYKIIEKRQSVAFWCNPISGHATLYWYQQILGQGPKLLIQFQNNGVVDDSQLPKDRFSAERLKGVDSTLKIQPAKLEDSAVYLCASSLGSWTGSLYEQYFGPGTRLTVT.

In its sample, this clonotype was seen once. The chain uses TRBV6-2 or TRBV6-3 and TRBJ2-5; 10 bases align to TRBD2. With 4 bases clipped from V and 5 bases from J, the junction kept 10 bases outside the gene matches. Germline CDR1 and CDR2: MNHEY and SVGEGT. There are 16 residues in the CDR3. CDR3 sequence reads: CASSSTPGLAMETQYF. CDR3 sequence (DNA): TGTGCCAGCAGTTCAACTCCGGGACTAGCGATGGAGACCCAGTACTTC.

This clonotype turned up a few times. V gene TRBV27 combines with J gene TRBJ2-2; weak D call: TRBD2 (6 bases). V was clipped by 1 base and J by 5 bases, with 17 bases between them. Germline V gives CDR1 MNHEY, CDR2 SMNVEV (reference sequence). The CDR3 is 17 amino acids. The CDR3 nucleotides read TGTGCCAGCAGTTTATGGTCCAGGGACTTCGGGACCGGGGAGCTGTTTTTT. Translating gives CASSLWSRDFGTGELFF.

This clonotype has just a few counts. The chain employs TRBV6-5 and TRBJ1-1, with D possibly being TRBD1 (5 bases). Germline values: CDR1 MNHEY, CDR2 SVGAGI. The V end lost 7 bases, the J end lost 8 bases, and 14 bases lay between the germline ends. CDR3 length: 12 residues. The chain's CDR3 is CASITGGKEAFF. The CDR3 region has the DNA TGTGCCAGCATTACAGGAGGGAAGGAAGCTTTCTTT.